The 32 T cell receptor beta chains presented below share a single source sample, sequenced in a study of blood T cell repertoires in COVID-19. The data were produced by immunoSEQ multiplex PCR, yet TCRdb's version contains in-frame clones alone and is incomplete. Of 93,000 or so clones listed, about 92% were seen once; the top ten hold 17%. The specimen sequenced was peripheral blood. These receptors all stem from a woman older than 75 in a cohort sampled during active COVID-19.

V gene TRBV19 combines with J gene TRBJ2-1; TRBD2 matches at 9 bases. Unmatched junction bases numbered 11, after V lost 1 base and J lost 4 bases. The CDR3 has 18 amino acids. Germline V lookup: CDR1 LNHDA, CDR2 SQIVND (reference sequence). CDR3 sequence: CASSIVGRAGGLYNEQFF. The CDR3, as DNA: TGTGCCAGTAGTATAGTTGGTAGAGCGGGGGGCCTGTACAATGAGCAGTTCTTC. Full variable domain (outside the CDR3, taken from reference TRBV19 and TRBJ2-1): DGGITQSPKYLFRKEGQNVTLSCEQNLNHDAMYWYRQDPGQGLRLIYYSQIVNDFQKGDIAEGYSVSREKKESFPLTVTSAQKNPTAFYLCASSIVGRAGGLYNEQFFGPGTRLTVL.

The V call is TRBV5-6, the J call TRBJ1-2, with a tentative D call TRBD1 (6 bases). Germline V gene sequence: CDR1 SGHDT, CDR2 YYEEEE. V was shortened by 0 bases and J by 7 bases, with 16 bases between the two germline ends. The CDR3 runs to 15 residues. Written as DNA, the CDR3 is TGTGCCAGCAGCTTGGGAGGGGGTTCCATTGGTGGCTACACCTTC. It specifies CASSLGGGSIGGYTF.

This sequence joins TRBV9 and TRBJ2-1; 7 bases are shared with TRBD2. The length of the CDR3 is 15 residues. Germline V lookup: CDR1 SGDLS, CDR2 YYNGEE. V gave up 0 bases and J gave up 2 bases; unmatched junction bases: 2. In nucleotides, the CDR3 is TGTGCCAGCAGCGTAGACGGGGGGACCTACAATGAGCAGTTCTTC. Its translation: CASSVDGGTYNEQFF.

The chain links TRBV5-1 to TRBJ1-3; 11 bases are shared with TRBD1. The CDR3 is made up of 19 amino acids. The germline V gene has CDR1 SGHRS and CDR2 YFSETQ. V was pared by 3 bases and J by 0 bases, with 11 bases of the junction left unmatched. CDR3 residues: CASSSGRDRGIGSGNTIYF. The CDR3 bases are TGCGCCAGCAGCTCGGGACGGGACAGGGGGATCGGCTCTGGAAACACCATATATTTT.

The chain joins TRBV27 to TRBJ1-2, with D possibly being TRBD1 (5 bases). The CDR3 runs to 15 residues. Deletions cut 1 base from V and 6 bases from J, with 15 bases between. The V gene's germline CDR1 is MNHEY and CDR2 SMNVEV (reference sequence). The CDR3 spells CASSLYPGHLDGYTF. The CDR3 coding sequence is TGTGCCAGCAGTTTATACCCCGGACACCTGGATGGCTACACCTTC.

This chain links TRBV3-1 (or the pseudogene TRBV3-2) with TRBJ1-3; a weak D match, TRBD1 (5 bases). The CDR3 extends over 14 amino acids. Germline assignment: CDR1 LGHDT and CDR2 YNNKEL (reference sequence). V lost 1 base to trimming and J lost 8 bases, with 12 bases between them. CDR3 in amino acids: CASSQGQGSDTIYF. The CDR3 region has the DNA TGTGCCAGCAGCCAAGGGCAGGGATCGGACACCATATATTTT.

The chain couples TRBV27 to TRBJ2-7; 13 bases match TRBD2. The CDR3 runs 15 residues. CDR1 and CDR2 (germline): MNHEY, SMNVEV (reference sequence). V lost 4 bases, J lost 3 bases, and 3 bases stayed unmatched. CDR3 region: CASSYRTSGSYEQYF. The CDR3 nucleotides are TGTGCCAGCAGTTATCGGACTAGCGGGAGCTACGAGCAGTACTTC.

The chain couples TRBV7-2 to TRBJ2-7; 9 positions match TRBD2. The CDR3 is 16 amino acids. V shed 4 bases and J 7 bases; nucleotides not matched to a gene: 14. CDR1 and CDR2 from the germline V gene are SGHTA and FQGNSA. The CDR3 spells CASSSQGTSPNREQYF. CDR3 nucleotides: TGTGCCAGCAGCTCTCAGGGGACTAGCCCTAACCGGGAGCAGTACTTC.

The V call is TRBV5-4, the J call TRBJ1-1; tentative D call: TRBD1 (5 bases). From germline, CDR1 is SGHNT and CDR2 YYREEE (reference sequence). The V gene lost 0 bases and the J gene lost 0 bases, with 9 bases spanning the gap. This CDR3 is built from 15 residues. Written as DNA, the CDR3 is TGTGCCAGCAGCTTGGTAGACAGATTGAACACTGAAGCTTTCTTT. Protein: CASSLVDRLNTEAFF.

The chain couples TRBV10-2 to TRBJ1-5, with D unresolved. Per germline, CDR1 WSHSY and CDR2 SAAADI. V lost 4 bases and J lost 0, with 4 bases in between. The CDR3 totals 13 residues. CDR3: CASSAGSNQPQHF. DNA for the CDR3: TGCGCCAGCAGTGCAGGTAGCAATCAGCCCCAGCATTTT.

This clone was observed once. V usage is TRBV10-1 and J usage is TRBJ2-3, with TRBD2 identical over 10 bases. Looked up from germline, CDR1 is WNHNN and CDR2 is SYGVQD (reference sequence). CDR3 size: 13 residues. V shed 8 bases, J shed 6 bases, and the junction held 5 bases outside the gene matches. The CDR3 DNA follows: TGCGCCAGCCAGCGGGGGGGCGCGGATACGCAGTATTTT. Translation: CASQRGGADTQYF.

For this clone: Mismatch with germline at one junction end may stem from a read error. The chain combines TRBV15 with TRBJ1-5; 9 nucleotides agree with TRBD1. The CDR3 loop spans 14 amino acids. Germline assignment: CDR1 LNHNV and CDR2 YYDKDF (reference sequence). CDR3 protein: CATSGDRGIQPQHF. DNA of the CDR3: TGTGCCACCAGCGGAGACAGGGGGATACAGCCCCAGCATTTT. The variable domain in full, completed from reference TRBV15 and TRBJ1-5, reads DAMVIQNPRYQVTQFGKPVTLSCSQTLNHNVMYWYQQKSSQAPKLLFHYYDKDFNNEADTPDNFQSRRPNTSFCFLDIRSPGLGDTAMYLCATSGDRGIQPQHFGDGTRLSIL.

The V gene is TRBV10-1, the J gene TRBJ2-1; 8 bases agree with TRBD2. This CDR3 contains 13 residues. Germline assignment: CDR1 WNHNN and CDR2 SYGVQD (reference sequence). V trimming: 3 bases; J trimming: 14 bases; junction bases outside the gene matches: 9. CDR3 amino acids: CASSETAGAREFF. The CDR3 DNA sequence: TGCGCCAGCAGTGAAACAGCGGGAGCCCGGGAGTTCTTC.

This chain links TRBV6-5 with TRBJ2-7; TRBD2 matches at 14 bases. This CDR3 contains 15 residues. The V gene end was trimmed by 6 bases and the J gene end by 13 bases; junction bases not matched to a gene: 14. From germline, CDR1 is MNHEY and CDR2 SVGAGI. The CDR3 nucleotides are TGTGCCAGCAGGGCGGGACTAGCGGGGGCAACCCCTAGCTACTTC. Its translation: CASRAGLAGATPSYF.

This chain uses TRBV5-1 with TRBJ2-5; 9 bases match TRBD1. The CDR3 is 15 residues long. Germline CDR1 and CDR2: SGHRS and YFSETQ. V was pared by 2 bases and J by 5 bases, with 7 bases of the junction left unmatched. The CDR3 coding sequence is TGCGCCAGCAGCTTTGATGGACAGGGGAGGGAGACCCAGTACTTC. This translates into CASSFDGQGRETQYF.

The chain links TRBV27 to TRBJ2-5; D is perhaps TRBD1 (5 bases). Germline CDR1 and CDR2: MNHEY and SMNVEV (reference sequence). The ends were cut back, 5 bases at V and 2 bases at J, with 6 bases in the middle. The CDR3 is 12 residues long. This CDR3 reads CASSRTQETQYF. The CDR3 DNA follows: TGTGCCAGCAGTCGGACACAAGAGACCCAGTACTTC.

This chain uses TRBV5-8 with TRBJ2-1; D not resolved. CDR3 length: 11 residues. V was cut by 1 base and J by 8 bases, with 4 bases left in between. Germline CDR1 is SGHTS and CDR2 is YDEGEE. As DNA, the CDR3 is TGTGCCAGCAGCTTGTTCTATGAGCAGTTCTTC. This gives the protein CASSLFYEQFF.

This rearrangement joins TRBV25-1 to TRBJ2-3; 8 bases align to TRBD1. This CDR3 is 16 amino acids long. In germline, CDR1 is MGHDK, CDR2 SYGVNS. After removal of 3 bases from V and 5 bases from J, the junction contained 10 bases not matched to a gene. CDR3 DNA sequence: TGTGCCAGCAGTGACTTACTCGGACAGGGAGGAGATACGCAGTATTTT. Translation: CASSDLLGQGGDTQYF.

This clone appeared once. The CDR3 sequence: CASSEARTDTQYF. The CDR3 nucleotides read TGTGCCAGCAGCGAAGCGCGCACAGATACGCAGTATTTT. This sequence joins TRBV5-4 and TRBJ2-3; no firm D call. The CDR3 is 13 residues long. Germline loops: CDR1 SGHNT, CDR2 YYREEE (reference sequence). V shed 4 bases and J shed 1 base, with 7 bases lying between them.

This clone was seen only a few times. J is TRBJ2-1 and V is TRBV28, with a tentative D call TRBD1 (6 bases). Germline V gene sequence: CDR1 MDHEN, CDR2 SYDVKM. V was pared by 2 bases and J by 7 bases, with 6 bases between. The CDR3 consists of 12 residues. CDR3 in DNA: TGTGCCAGCAGTTTAAGGGGGAATGAGCAGTTCTTC. Translated: CASSLRGNEQFF.

This chain connects TRBV7-8 to TRBJ2-1; 9 nucleotides match TRBD2. Trimming took 5 bases from V and 4 from J; bases not matched to a gene: 6. The germline V gene encodes CDR1 SGHVS and CDR2 FQNEAQ. CDR3 length equals 15 residues. This CDR3 reads CASSPERGAYNEQFF. CDR3 nucleotide sequence: TGTGCCAGCAGCCCCGAGCGGGGGGCTTACAATGAGCAGTTCTTC.

The genes are TRBV3-1 (or the pseudogene TRBV3-2) and TRBJ2-5, with TRBD2 identical over 7 bases. The CDR3 contains 15 residues. Germline CDR1 is LGHDT and CDR2 is YNNKEL (reference sequence). V lost 1 base, J lost 4 bases, and 6 bases stayed unmatched. CDR3 in DNA: TGTGCCAGCAGCCAAGTCCCCGGGGGGATAGAGACCCAGTACTTC. Translated, it gives CASSQVPGGIETQYF.

The CDR3 DNA reads as TGTGCCAGCAGTTATCCGGGGGATGGCTACACCTTC. Translation: CASSYPGDGYTF. V is TRBV6-9 and J is TRBJ1-2; tentatively, D is TRBD1 (5 bases). The ends were cut back, 2 bases at V and 6 bases at J, with 7 bases in the middle. Germline V CDR1 and CDR2: MNHGY, SVAAGI. The CDR3 is 12 residues long.

The rearrangement links TRBV9 to TRBJ1-1; TRBD1 is a possible D gene (6 bases). CDR1 is SGDLS, CDR2 YYNGEE, per germline. The CDR3 covers 16 residues. V gave up 0 bases and J gave up 6 bases, with 18 bases separating them. The CDR3 sequence is CASSVANLGTSAEAFF. The CDR3 DNA reads TGTGCCAGCAGCGTAGCAAATTTGGGGACATCGGCTGAAGCTTTCTTT.

The chain combines TRBV3-1 (or the pseudogene TRBV3-2) with TRBJ2-7; weak D call: TRBD1 (7 bases). There are 14 residues in the CDR3. The germline V gene has CDR1 LGHDT and CDR2 YNNKEL (reference sequence). The ends were cut back, 4 bases at V and 4 bases at J, with 14 bases in the middle. The CDR3, as DNA: TGTGCCAGCAGCCGGTCAGGGGGGAGTTACGAGCAGTACTTC. This codes for CASSRSGGSYEQYF.

This chain connects TRBV5-1 to TRBJ2-1, with 9 bases lining up with TRBD1. The CDR3 covers 16 residues. Losses at the gene ends were 3 bases for V and 6 bases for J; bases not matched to a gene: 10. CDR1 SGHRS and CDR2 YFSETQ come from the germline V gene. The CDR3 bases are TGCGCCAGCAGCTCGACCCCCGGGACAGGGTTCAATGAGCAGTTCTTC. Translated, it gives CASSSTPGTGFNEQFF.

CDR3 nucleotides: TGTGCCAGCACCTGGGACAGGGCCACAGATACGCAGTATTTT. Translating it yields CASTWDRATDTQYF. The chain has TRBV27 and TRBJ2-3, with TRBD1 identical over 9 bases. V dropped 7 bases and J dropped 2; count of bases not matched to a gene: 4. Germline V lookup: CDR1 MNHEY, CDR2 SMNVEV (reference sequence). The CDR3 runs to 14 residues.

The J gene is TRBJ2-1, the V gene TRBV24-1; 8 bases match TRBD2. The junction had 5 bases not matched to a gene; V was cut back by 7 bases and J by 1 base. The CDR3 loop spans 15 amino acids. CDR1 is KGHDR and CDR2 is SFDVKD in the germline V gene. The CDR3 loop reads CATRSGGGSYNEQFF. Written as DNA, the CDR3 is TGTGCCACCAGATCCGGGGGGGGATCCTACAATGAGCAGTTCTTC.

This clone was seen once. The V and J genes are TRBV5-1 and TRBJ1-2, with a tentative D call TRBD1 (5 bases). V dropped 5 bases and J dropped 0 bases, with 8 bases sitting between them. The CDR3 is made up of 13 amino acids. Germline V CDR1 and CDR2: SGHRS, YFSETQ. The CDR3 DNA is TGCGCCAGCAGGGCAGGGACTAACTATGGCTACACCTTC. Translation gives CASRAGTNYGYTF.

J is TRBJ1-5 and V is TRBV10-2; 7 bases are a match to TRBD1. V shed 6 bases, J shed 4 bases, and the junction held 6 bases outside the gene matches. The germline CDR1 and CDR2 sequences are WSHSY and SAAADI. This CDR3 is 14 amino acids long. Here the CDR3 DNA reads TGCGCCAGCAGGGGGGCAGGGGGGAATCAGCCCCAGCATTTT. This sequence encodes CASRGAGGNQPQHF.

This rearrangement joins TRBV5-6 to TRBJ2-7; a weak D match, TRBD2 (5 bases). CDR3 length equals 13 residues. The V and J ends lost 4 bases and 2 bases respectively, with 10 bases between them. Germline lookup yields CDR1 SGHDT and CDR2 YYEEEE. The CDR3 here is CASSTSGTYEQYF. The DNA for the CDR3 is TGTGCCAGCAGCACCTCGGGGACCTACGAGCAGTACTTC.

The chain employs TRBV28 and TRBJ1-6, with D unclear. The CDR3 has 12 amino acids. Trimming took 2 bases from V and 10 from J, leaving 6 bases between them. Per germline, CDR1 MDHEN and CDR2 SYDVKM. This CDR3 reads CASSLVVSPLHF. CDR3 in DNA: TGTGCCAGCAGTTTAGTAGTCTCACCCCTCCACTTT.